These 13 T cell receptor beta chains originate from one sample sequenced in a study of blood T cells in healthy people across ages. Then a second PCR, running about 6 to 11 cycles, was carried out with a sample-barcoded 5' primer and a J-beta primer mix. MiXCR, applied by TCRdb to the 5' RACE reads, yields one record per CDR3 protein. The sample lists over a million distinct CDR3 sequences, roughly 40% occurring once. Sequencing was carried out using blood. These receptors were taken from a young woman in good health.

This clonotype was picked up a small number of times. The J gene is TRBJ2-1, the V gene TRBV6-6; 8 positions match TRBD1. This CDR3 spans 17 amino acids. Per germline, CDR1 MNHNY and CDR2 SVGAGI (reference sequence). Unmatched junction bases numbered 16, after V lost 6 bases and J lost 6 bases. CDR3 nucleotides: TGTGCCAGCAGAGGCCCCAAAATTACCGGGACAGGCAATGAGCAGTTCTTC. Encoded protein: CASRGPKITGTGNEQFF.

This clonotype has just a few counts. The chain carries TRBV10-3 and TRBJ1-2; tentative D call: TRBD1 (6 bases). This CDR3 has 13 amino acids. Per the germline V gene, CDR1 is ENHRY and CDR2 is SYGVKD. Trimming removed 9 bases at V and 8 bases at J, with 19 bases between. CDR3: CAIAKSGVRGYTF. The CDR3, as DNA: TGTGCCATTGCAAAATCAGGGGTGCGGGGCTACACCTTC.

Worth noting for this clonotype: The CDR3 ends on some other residue instead of the conserved phenylalanine or tryptophan, so this is likely a read error. J is TRBJ2-4 and V is TRBV12-3 or TRBV12-4; the D gene is possibly TRBD2 (5 bases). The end of the DNA aligns better with TRBJ2-7, so the J call may be wrong. The CDR3 runs 15 residues. The CDR3 protein is CASRSMGEGFYEQYL. CDR3 DNA sequence: TGTGCCAGCCGATCCATGGGAGAGGGCTTCTACGAGCAGTACTTG.

J is TRBJ1-3 and V is TRBV20-1; 7 nucleotides align to TRBD1. Germline V gives CDR1 DFQATT, CDR2 SNEGSKA (reference sequence). Germline trimming cut 5 bases from V and 4 bases from J; bases unmatched to any gene: 8. The CDR3 spans 14 residues. In DNA form, the CDR3 reads TGCAGTGCTTCCATTACAGGGGAAGGAAACACCATATATTTT. This codes for CSASITGEGNTIYF.

The rearrangement links TRBV5-1 to TRBJ2-5, with D possibly matching TRBD2 (5 bases). Germline-derived CDR1 and CDR2 are SGHRS and YFSETQ. The V end was cut by 0 bases, the J end by 11 bases, with 20 bases between. The CDR3 is 15 residues long. The CDR3: CASSLAREPYNEQYF. The CDR3 region has the DNA TGCGCCAGCAGCTTGGCTAGGGAGCCCTACAATGAGCAGTACTTC.

This chain joins TRBV13 and TRBJ2-1; D is unresolved. The J call is doubtful: the DNA matches TRBJ2-7 better. This CDR3 region has 12 residues. Germline V gives CDR1 PRHDT, CDR2 FYEKMQ (reference sequence). CDR3 region: CASSPVVGEQYF. CDR3 DNA sequence: TGTGCCAGCAGTCCAGTTGTCGGCGAGCAGTACTTC.

There are many counts of this clonotype. The rearrangement joins TRBV6-2 or TRBV6-3 to TRBJ1-2; the D is unclear. Germline CDR1 is MNHEY and CDR2 is SVGEGT. V lost 4 bases to trimming and J lost 3 bases, with 9 bases between them. The CDR3 runs to 13 residues. In DNA form, the CDR3 reads TGTGCCAGCAGTTCCCGGGTAGACTATGGCTACACCTTC. Its protein is CASSSRVDYGYTF.

The V call is TRBV4-2, the J call TRBJ2-3; 10 nucleotides align to TRBD2. This CDR3 has 17 amino acids. After removal of 0 bases from V and 1 base from J, the junction contained 4 bases not matched to a gene. Germline V gene sequence: CDR1 LGHNA, CDR2 YNFKEQ. The CDR3 nucleotides are TGTGCCAGCAGCCAAGATTCTAGCGGGAGTGGCACAGATACGCAGTATTTT. Residues: CASSQDSSGSGTDTQYF.

V is TRBV16 and J is TRBJ1-1; weak D call: TRBD1 (6 bases). Germline CDR1 and CDR2: KGHSY and FQNENV. The CDR3 extends over 12 amino acids. V was cut by 0 bases and J by 11 bases, with 10 bases left in between. Written as DNA, the CDR3 is TGTGCCAGCAGCCAATCTACAGGGCTGGCTTTCTTT. This gives the protein CASSQSTGLAFF.

The chain employs TRBV12-3 or TRBV12-4 and TRBJ2-4, with D possibly called TRBD1 or TRBD2 (5 bases each). Deletions cut 3 bases from V and 2 bases from J, with 14 bases between. CDR3 size: 16 residues. The CDR3: CASSFTLEGSKNIQYF. CDR3 DNA: TGTGCCAGCAGTTTTACACTTGAGGGGTCCAAAAACATTCAGTACTTC.

The chain recombines TRBV3-1 with TRBJ2-2; D possibly matches TRBD1 or TRBD2 (5 bases each). Germline CDR1 is LGHDT and CDR2 is YNNKEL (reference sequence). The germline V and J ends were trimmed by 1 base and 5 bases, with 11 bases remaining between them. The CDR3 consists of 15 residues. DNA of the CDR3: TGTGCCAGCAGCCAAGGAGGGGCGGATACCGGGGAGCTGTTTTTT. Its protein is CASSQGGADTGELFF.

The gene calls are TRBV3-1 and TRBJ2-3; TRBD2 agrees at 9 bases. Per the germline V gene, CDR1 is LGHDT and CDR2 is YNNKEL (reference sequence). J lost 4 bases, V lost 5 bases, and 7 bases had no gene match. CDR3 size: 15 residues. CDR3 loop: CASSSLAGLADTQYF. The CDR3 region has the DNA TGTGCCAGCAGCTCCCTAGCGGGACTGGCAGATACGCAGTATTTT.

This clonotype was counted between two and nine times. The chain joins TRBV20-1 to TRBJ2-7; D is tentatively TRBD1 or TRBD2 (6 bases each). The J call may be in error: the DNA end matches TRBJ2-5 better. CDR1 is DFQATT, CDR2 SNEGSKA, per germline (reference sequence). The CDR3 runs 14 residues. CDR3 protein: CSARSGAPRGTQYF. For the CDR3, the DNA is TGCAGTGCTAGGTCGGGGGCTCCCAGAGGGACCCAGTACTTC.